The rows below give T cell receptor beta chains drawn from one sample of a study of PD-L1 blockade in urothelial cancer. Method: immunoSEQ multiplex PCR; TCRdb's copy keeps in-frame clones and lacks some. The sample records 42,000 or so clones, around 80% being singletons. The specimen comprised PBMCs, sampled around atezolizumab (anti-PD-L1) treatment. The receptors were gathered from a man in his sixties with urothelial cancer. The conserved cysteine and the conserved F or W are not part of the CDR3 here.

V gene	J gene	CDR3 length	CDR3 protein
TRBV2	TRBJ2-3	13	ASSATGAPSDTQY
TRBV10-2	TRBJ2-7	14	ASSDRGSKWAYEQY
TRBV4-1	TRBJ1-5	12	ASSQVDSNQPQH
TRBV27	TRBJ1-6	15	ASSLATGSSYNSPLH
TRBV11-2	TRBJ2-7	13	ASSRLAGGHYEQY
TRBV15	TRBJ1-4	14	ATSRDSSRINEKLF
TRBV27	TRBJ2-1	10	ASSPPGGGKF
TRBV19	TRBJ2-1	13	ASSIAGGLNNEQF
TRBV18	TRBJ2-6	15	ASSPKDRHSGANVLT
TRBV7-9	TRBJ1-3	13	ASSLGGASGNTIY
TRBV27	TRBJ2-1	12	ASSLKWESAEQF
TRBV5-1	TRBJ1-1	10	ASKEGNTEAF
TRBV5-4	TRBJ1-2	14	ASSLGDRGQRGGYT
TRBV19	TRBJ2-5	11	ATTGQGWETQY
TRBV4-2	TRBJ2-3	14	ASSQVRGSLTDPQY
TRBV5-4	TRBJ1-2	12	ASSLRQGYYGYT
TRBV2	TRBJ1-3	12	ASSAGQRGNTIY
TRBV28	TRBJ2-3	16	ASSPSRSGPTPTDTQY
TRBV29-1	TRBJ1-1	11	SASRGGATEAF
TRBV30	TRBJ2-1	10	AWKREGNEQF
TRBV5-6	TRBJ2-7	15	ASSLETSGDAWHEQY
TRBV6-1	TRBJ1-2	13	ASSEATDRGYGYT
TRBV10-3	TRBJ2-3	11	AISESKASTQY
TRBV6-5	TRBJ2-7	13	ASSYPSGTGGEQY
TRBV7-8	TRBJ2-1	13	ASSSTRSSYNEQF
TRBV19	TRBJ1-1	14	ASSASTGGLNTEAF
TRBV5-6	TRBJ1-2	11	ASSPGQNYGYT
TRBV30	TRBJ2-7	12	ASSTSGRTYEQY
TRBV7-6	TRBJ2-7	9	ASSFGEEQY
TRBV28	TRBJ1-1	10	ASEARAPEAF
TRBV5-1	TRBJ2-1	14	ASSGRAGGPWYEQF
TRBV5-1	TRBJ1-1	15	ASSFGTGGGTSTEAF
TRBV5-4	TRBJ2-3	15	ASSHRTGAPYTDTQY
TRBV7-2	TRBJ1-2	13	ASSLDSGAGGGYT
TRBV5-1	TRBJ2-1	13	ASSPTSGGRDEQF
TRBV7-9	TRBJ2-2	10	ASSLISGELF
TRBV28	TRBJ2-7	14	ASSSPRDRGAYEQY
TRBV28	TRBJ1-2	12	ASSYTGVDYGYT
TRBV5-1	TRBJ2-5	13	ASTGLAGSGETQY
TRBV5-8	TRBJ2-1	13	ASSFGTSVHNEQF
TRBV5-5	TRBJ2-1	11	ASSWFESNEQF
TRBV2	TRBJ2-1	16	ASTGTNPPHVPYNEQF
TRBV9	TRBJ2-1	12	ASTQGGGADEQF
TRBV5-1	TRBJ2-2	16	ASSPGRLAGTGTGELF
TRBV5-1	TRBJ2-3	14	ASSLGATAITDTQY
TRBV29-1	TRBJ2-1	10	SVSAWSDEQF
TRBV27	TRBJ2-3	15	ASSLEGGYTSTDTQY
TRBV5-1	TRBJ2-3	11	ASNRVGTDTQY
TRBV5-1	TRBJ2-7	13	ASSLAGDRVHEQY
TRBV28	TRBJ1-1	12	ASTLTGTGTEAF
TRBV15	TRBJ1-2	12	ATSRLGGIDGYT